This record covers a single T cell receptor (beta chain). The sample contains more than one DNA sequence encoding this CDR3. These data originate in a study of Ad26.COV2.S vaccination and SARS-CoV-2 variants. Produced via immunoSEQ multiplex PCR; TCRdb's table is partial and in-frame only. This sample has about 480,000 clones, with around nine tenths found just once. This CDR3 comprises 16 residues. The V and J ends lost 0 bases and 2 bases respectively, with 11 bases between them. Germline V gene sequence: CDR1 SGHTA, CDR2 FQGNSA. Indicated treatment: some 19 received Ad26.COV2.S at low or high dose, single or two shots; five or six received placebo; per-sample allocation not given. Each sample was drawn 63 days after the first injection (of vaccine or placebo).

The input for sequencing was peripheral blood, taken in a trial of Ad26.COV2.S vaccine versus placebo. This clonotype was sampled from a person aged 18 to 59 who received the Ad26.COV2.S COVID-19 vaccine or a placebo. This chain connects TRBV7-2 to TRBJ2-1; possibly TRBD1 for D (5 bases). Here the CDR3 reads CASSLAGTGTYNEQFF. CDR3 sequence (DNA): TGTGCCAGCAGCTTAGCGGGTACAGGAACCTACAATGAGCAGTTCTTC.